The next 32 T cell receptor beta chains were all read from a single sample in a study of shared clonotypes between healthy human individuals. Sequencing used immunoSEQ multiplex PCR; TCRdb keeps in-frame clones, though not all of them. This sample carries about 480,000 clones, 79% of them seen once, and the ten largest clones take about an eighth. Input material: PBMCs. The receptors were sampled from a middle-aged woman in good health. Some clones in this sample may be carry-over from other donors' samples.

V usage is TRBV6-5 and J usage is TRBJ2-1; D is unresolved. The V and J ends lost 1 base and 9 bases respectively, with 4 bases between them. The CDR3 has 11 amino acids. Germline lookup yields CDR1 MNHEY and CDR2 SVGAGI. In DNA form, the CDR3 reads TGTGCCAGCAGTTACTTGAGTGAGCAGTTCTTC. This encodes CASSYLSEQFF.

The chain couples TRBV28 to TRBJ2-5, with D possibly called TRBD1 or TRBD2 (5 bases each). V lost 5 bases and J lost 3, with 16 bases in between. Germline CDR1 and CDR2: MDHEN and SYDVKM. The CDR3 is 15 residues long. CDR3 nucleotide sequence: TGTGCCAGCAGTACCGGGACGGTGAGAGAAGAGACCCAGTACTTC. It encodes CASSTGTVREETQYF.

The gene calls are TRBV6-5 and TRBJ2-7, with a tentative D call TRBD1 (6 bases). V lost 5 bases, J lost 4 bases, and 15 bases lay in between. The CDR3 extends over 14 amino acids. The germline V gene has CDR1 MNHEY and CDR2 SVGAGI. The CDR3 protein is CASSPTTGLYEQYF. CDR3 DNA sequence: TGTGCCAGCAGTCCAACGACAGGTTTGTACGAGCAGTACTTC.

The J gene is TRBJ1-2, the V gene TRBV19, with a tentative D call TRBD1 (5 bases). V lost 6 bases to trimming and J lost 0 bases, with 14 bases between them. The CDR3 spans 15 residues. Per germline, CDR1 LNHDA and CDR2 SQIVND (reference sequence). DNA for the CDR3: TGTGCCAGTAGGCGGGGAGGGGAAGCTAACTATGGCTACACCTTC. It translates to CASRRGGEANYGYTF. Full variable domain (missing parts from reference TRBV19 and TRBJ1-2): DGGITQSPKYLFRKEGQNVTLSCEQNLNHDAMYWYRQDPGQGLRLIYYSQIVNDFQKGDIAEGYSVSREKKESFPLTVTSAQKNPTAFYLCASRRGGEANYGYTFGSGTRLTVV.

The chain has TRBV9 and TRBJ2-5; 14 nucleotides agree with TRBD2. The CDR3 runs 17 residues. With 3 bases clipped from V and 1 base from J, the junction kept 5 bases outside the gene matches. The germline CDR1 and CDR2 sequences are SGDLS and YYNGEE. CDR3 nucleotides: TGTGCCAGCAGCGCGGGACTAGCGGGAGTAATCCAAGAGACCCAGTACTTC. As protein: CASSAGLAGVIQETQYF. Full variable domain (rest looked up from reference TRBV9 and TRBJ2-5): DSGVTQTPKHLITATGQRVTLRCSPRSGDLSVYWYQQSLDQGLQFLIQYYNGEERAKGNILERFSAQQFPDLHSELNLSSLELGDSALYFCASSAGLAGVIQETQYFGPGTRLLVL.

This clone was found once. V and J are TRBV7-2 and TRBJ2-7; 11 bases agree with TRBD1. CDR1 is SGHTA, CDR2 FQGNSA, per germline. The CDR3 runs 15 residues. The V segment lost 5 bases and the J segment 5 bases; nucleotides outside the gene matches: 8. For the CDR3, the DNA is TGTGCCAGCAGCCCTCGCGGGGGACAGGGGGACGAGCAGTACTTC. Encoded protein: CASSPRGGQGDEQYF.

The V gene is TRBV5-6, the J gene TRBJ2-6; D is possibly TRBD1 or TRBD2 (5 bases each). CDR3 size: 18 residues. Trimming pared 4 bases from V and 0 bases from J, leaving 17 bases between. Germline CDR1 SGHDT, CDR2 YYEEEE. In nucleotides, the CDR3 is TGTGCCAGCAGCACCTCACTGGGACGGTTCTCTGGGGCCAACGTCCTGACTTTC. Protein product: CASSTSLGRFSGANVLTF.

The chain links TRBV10-3 to TRBJ2-1; 7 positions match TRBD1. The V gene's germline CDR1 is ENHRY and CDR2 SYGVKD. The CDR3 extends over 14 amino acids. V lost 10 bases to trimming and J lost 7 bases; unmatched junction nucleotides: 13. The CDR3 reads CATRPTGLWNEQFF. CDR3 DNA sequence: TGTGCCACCAGGCCGACAGGGCTTTGGAATGAGCAGTTCTTC.

The chain links TRBV5-5 to TRBJ2-3; D uncertain. The germline gives CDR1 SGHKS, CDR2 YYEKEE (reference sequence). V shed 6 bases and J shed 6 bases, with 14 bases lying between them. The CDR3 runs to 13 residues. CDR3 in DNA: TGTGCCAGCACCCCCGGCGCCAGGGATACGCAGTATTTT. Its protein is CASTPGARDTQYF.

The rearrangement uses TRBV6-6 and TRBJ1-5; D is uncertain. This CDR3 spans 14 amino acids. Deletions cut 2 bases from V and 6 bases from J, with 11 bases between. Germline CDR1 is MNHNY and CDR2 is SVGAGI (reference sequence). The CDR3 is CASSYNERAQPQHF. The CDR3 DNA sequence: TGTGCCAGCAGTTACAACGAGAGAGCTCAGCCCCAGCATTTT.

The chain employs TRBV19 and TRBJ2-3; D gene ambiguous. The V end lost 4 bases, the J end lost 0 bases, and 11 bases lay between the germline ends. CDR1 is LNHDA, CDR2 SQIVND, per germline (reference sequence). The CDR3 is 15 amino acids. The CDR3 loop is CASSTRYPSTDTQYF. The CDR3 bases are TGTGCCAGTAGTACTCGGTACCCTAGCACAGATACGCAGTATTTT.

The sample holds one count of this clone. The CDR3 spells CACTWDSSSYEQYF. The CDR3 bases are TGTGCCTGCACCTGGGACTCTAGCTCCTACGAGCAGTACTTC. This chain uses TRBV30 with TRBJ2-7, with D tentatively TRBD2 (6 bases). V lost 6 bases, J lost 0 bases, and 15 bases lay in between. This CDR3 has 14 residues. Germline CDR1 reads GTSNPN; CDR2 reads SVGIG (reference sequence).

The chain uses TRBV6-6 and TRBJ1-4; D unclear. Germline CDR1 and CDR2: MNHNY and SVGAGI (reference sequence). The CDR3 totals 12 residues. V was pared by 0 bases and J by 6 bases, with 2 bases between. The CDR3 reads CASSYSDEKLFF. DNA for the CDR3: TGTGCCAGCAGTTACTCGGATGAAAAACTGTTTTTT.

This rearrangement joins TRBV11-2 to TRBJ2-7; 8 bases align to TRBD1. Trimming at V came to 7 bases and at J to 9 bases, leaving 8 bases not matched to a gene. Looked up from germline, CDR1 is SGHAT and CDR2 is FQNNGV. The CDR3 is 12 residues long. The CDR3 sequence is CASIGTGYGQYF. The CDR3, as DNA: TGTGCCAGCATCGGGACAGGCTATGGGCAGTACTTC.

This clone was seen at least ten times. The rearrangement links TRBV7-2 to TRBJ2-5; D may be TRBD1 or TRBD2 (6 bases each). V was shortened by 4 bases and J by 5 bases, with 20 bases between the two germline ends. Germline V gives CDR1 SGHTA, CDR2 FQGNSA. The CDR3 is made up of 16 amino acids. CDR3 sequence reads: CASSSAGWGARETQYF. In DNA, the CDR3 is TGTGCCAGCAGCTCCGCGGGATGGGGGGCCCGGGAGACCCAGTACTTC.

The rearrangement links TRBV10-3 to TRBJ2-1, with TRBD2 identical over 11 bases. Trimming removed 9 bases from V and 0 bases from J; junction bases left unmatched: 4. Germline lookup yields CDR1 ENHRY and CDR2 SYGVKD. The CDR3 consists of 15 residues. The CDR3 sequence: CAIRLAGSSYNEQFF. The CDR3 DNA is TGTGCCATACGACTAGCGGGGAGCTCCTACAATGAGCAGTTCTTC.

The V gene is TRBV12-5, the J gene TRBJ2-5; TRBD1 aligns across 9 bases. This CDR3 has 16 amino acids. The trim removed 0 bases at V and 1 base at J, leaving 3 bases unmatched. Germline lookup yields CDR1 LGHNT and CDR2 FRNRAP. This CDR3 is CASGLVLTGGQETQYF. In nucleotides, the CDR3 is TGTGCTAGTGGTTTGGTACTGACAGGGGGCCAAGAGACCCAGTACTTC.

In this sample, this clone turned up once. V and J are TRBV11-2 and TRBJ2-2; TRBD1 matches 7 bases. Unmatched junction bases numbered 15, after V lost 5 bases and J lost 0 bases. The CDR3 length is 19 residues. The V gene's germline CDR1 is SGHAT and CDR2 FQNNGV. CDR3 sequence (DNA): TGTGCCAGCAGCCCGATCCTAAGCGCCGGGACAGCGAACACCGGGGAGCTGTTTTTT. Translation gives CASSPILSAGTANTGELFF.

This chain connects TRBV6-6 to TRBJ1-1, with 9 bases identical to TRBD1. CDR1 and CDR2 (germline): MNHNY, SVGAGI (reference sequence). Losses at the gene ends were 2 bases for V and 7 bases for J; bases not matched to a gene: 5. The CDR3 sequence is 14 residues long. The CDR3 DNA reads TGTGCCAGCAGTTACCCGACAGGGGGAGGTGAAGCTTTCTTT. It yields the protein CASSYPTGGGEAFF.

J is TRBJ1-1 and V is TRBV6-1; 8 nucleotides match TRBD1. The V gene's germline CDR1 is MNHNS and CDR2 SASEGT. The CDR3 has 14 residues. J lost 1 base, V lost 4 bases, and 2 bases had no gene match. CDR3 sequence reads: CASSGQGPNTEAFF. In DNA, the CDR3 is TGTGCCAGCAGTGGACAGGGGCCGAACACTGAAGCTTTCTTT.

This chain joins TRBV7-3 and TRBJ2-1, with 11 bases identical to TRBD1. The CDR3 runs 15 residues. Per the germline V gene, CDR1 is SGHTA and CDR2 is FQGTGA. J was trimmed by 8 bases and V by 5 bases; bases with no gene match: 8. The DNA for the CDR3 is TGTGCCAGCAGCCCCGGGACAGGGGGGTTCTATGAGCAGTTCTTC. This translates into CASSPGTGGFYEQFF.

The chain recombines TRBV5-4 with TRBJ1-5; the D gene is possibly TRBD1 (5 bases). This CDR3 is 11 amino acids long. V was pared by 10 bases and J by 13 bases, with 18 bases between. From germline, CDR1 is SGHNT and CDR2 YYREEE (reference sequence). The CDR3 here is CAYTWGSLQHF. The CDR3 DNA follows: TGTGCCTACACTTGGGGCAGTTTACAGCATTTT. The full variable domain, completed using reference TRBV5-4 and TRBJ1-5, is ETGVTQSPTHLIKTRGQQVTLRCSSQSGHNTVSWYQQALGQGPQFIFQYYREEENGRGNFPPRFSGLQFPNYSSELNVNALELDDSALYLCAYTWGSLQHFGDGTRLSIL.

The chain employs TRBV9 and TRBJ1-1, with 7 bases matching TRBD1. The CDR3 runs 14 residues. The germline gives CDR1 SGDLS, CDR2 YYNGEE. J gave up 6 bases and V 3 bases, and 8 bases lay outside the gene matches. The chain's CDR3 is CASSEQGRLAEAFF. The CDR3 DNA reads TGTGCCAGCAGCGAACAGGGGAGGTTAGCTGAAGCTTTCTTT.

Details on this clone: A far larger clone lies a single base away; this is likely a read error. The chain couples TRBV7-2 to TRBJ2-7, with D unclear. V lost 3 bases and J lost 1, with 13 bases in between. The germline V gene has CDR1 SGHTA and CDR2 FQGNSA. The CDR3 runs 15 residues. CDR3 protein: CASSFDPTNSYEQYF. In nucleotides, the CDR3 is TGTGCCAGCAGCTTCGACCCTACTAATTCCTACGAGCAGTACTTC. Combining the CDR3 with reference TRBV7-2 and TRBJ2-7 gives the whole variable domain GAGVSQSPSNKVTEKGKDVELRCDPISGHTALYWYRQSLGQGLEFLIYFQGNSAPDKSGLPSDRFSAERTGGSVSTLTIQRTQQEDSAVYLCASSFDPTNSYEQYFGPGTRLTVT.

This chain uses TRBV4-2 with TRBJ1-2; no firm D call. Germline V gene sequence: CDR1 LGHNA, CDR2 YNFKEQ. V was pared by 2 bases and J by 1 base, with 5 bases between. The CDR3 is 13 residues long. The CDR3 loop reads CASSQNSNYGYTF. Written as DNA, the CDR3 is TGTGCCAGCAGCCAAAACAGTAACTATGGCTACACCTTC.

The genes are TRBV28 and TRBJ1-2, with 10 bases lining up with TRBD1. CDR3 size: 13 residues. Germline V lookup: CDR1 MDHEN, CDR2 SYDVKM. The V and J ends lost 11 bases and 7 bases, in that order; junction bases with no gene match: 10. The CDR3: CASRGQGIGGYTF. DNA of the CDR3: TGTGCCTCAAGGGGACAGGGGATCGGTGGCTACACCTTC.

The chain combines TRBV19 with TRBJ1-2; no clear D gene. Germline CDR1 and CDR2: LNHDA and SQIVND (reference sequence). The CDR3 runs to 14 residues. V lost 1 base to trimming and J lost 2 bases, with 8 bases between them. CDR3 in amino acids: CASSIVGRNYGYTF. The CDR3 nucleotides read TGTGCCAGTAGTATAGTCGGACGAAACTATGGCTACACCTTC.

In regard to this clone: The sample carries other DNA sequences with the same CDR3. The chain has TRBV7-2 and TRBJ2-2, with 8 nucleotides matching TRBD1. The CDR3 runs 15 residues. The trim removed 5 bases at V and 1 base at J, leaving 3 bases unmatched. Germline V gives CDR1 SGHTA, CDR2 FQGNSA. CDR3 DNA sequence: TGTGCCAGCAGCCTCGACAGGGGGAACACCGGGGAGCTGTTTTTT. Translating gives CASSLDRGNTGELFF.

This chain joins TRBV30 and TRBJ1-6; 8 bases map to TRBD1. V lost 3 bases to trimming and J lost 7 bases; unmatched junction nucleotides: 5. In germline, CDR1 is GTSNPN, CDR2 SVGIG (reference sequence). The CDR3 contains 14 residues. The CDR3 DNA reads TGTGCCTGGAGCATGGGACAGGAAAATTCACCCCTCCACTTT. Its translation is CAWSMGQENSPLHF.

The chain is built from TRBV18 and TRBJ1-3, with a tentative D call TRBD1 (6 bases). This CDR3 comprises 15 residues. Germline V gene lookup returns CDR1 KGHSH and CDR2 LQKENI. V was clipped by 2 bases and J by 2 bases, with 10 bases between them. The CDR3 DNA follows: TGTGCCAGCTCACCAAGGAACAGGGCTGGAAACACCATATATTTT. This translates into CASSPRNRAGNTIYF.

The chain links TRBV28 to TRBJ1-1, with D possibly TRBD1 on 6 matching bases. Trimming took off 7 bases at V and 4 bases at J, with 19 bases between the two ends. Per the germline V gene, CDR1 is MDHEN and CDR2 is SYDVKM. The CDR3 covers 15 residues. The CDR3 DNA sequence: TGTGCCAGCACCTCAAGGGGGGGGGTGGGCACTGAAGCTTTCTTT. Translated, it gives CASTSRGGVGTEAFF.

The gene calls are TRBV6-5 and TRBJ2-3; TRBD2 might be the D (6 bases). Per the germline V gene, CDR1 is MNHEY and CDR2 is SVGAGI. Trimming took 2 bases from V and 4 from J, leaving 10 bases between them. The CDR3 spans 14 residues. CDR3 protein: CASSYRRRADTQYF. DNA of the CDR3: TGTGCCAGCAGTTACAGGAGGAGGGCAGATACGCAGTATTTT.